One T cell receptor (beta chain) is described in this entry. The table lists this clonotype with a few counts. No cognate antigen has been identified for it. Per-base qualities were not stored, and no clone one base away is much larger. Two rounds of multiplex PCR were performed to amplify the TCR beta CDR3 region from genomic DNA. The first PCR round used primers specific to each TRBV and TRBJ gene, and the primer sequences were filed in Chinese patent CN105087789A. The second PCR round used universal primers. The Roche High Pure PCR Template Preparation Kit was used to extract genomic DNA from the frozen PBMCs. Libraries were sequenced paired-end with 151 bp reads on an Illumina HiSeq 3000. Per the authors' processing: CutAdapt was used to remove raw reads lacking the multiplex PCR primer sequences. PEAR was used to merge high-quality paired reads into contigs. By aligning each contig to reference sequences, MiXCR assigned the TRB V, D and J gene segments to that contig. CDR3 sequences were clustered by base quality and sequence similarity to remove sequencing errors. Shannon entropy normalized by the natural log of productive TCR sequence number was used as the measure of diversity. One minus Shannon entropy divided by the natural log of the number of unique clonotypes was used as the definition of clonality. Progression-free survival cut-offs for repertoire metrics were chosen using the Youden index of ROC curves, with analyses run in R 3.5.3. TCRdb's own reprocessing of the public reads used fastp at Q25 and MiXCR and kept productive beta chains. Every entry covers one CDR3 protein and lists the most common genes and DNA from its rows. These V and J calls originate from TCRdb's pipeline instead of the authors' own analysis. This sample lists tens of thousands of distinct CDR3 sequences; roughly 25% were detected once. The ten largest clones take up around 25% of the sample.

This entry comes from a study of prognosis after radiotherapy for stage I lung cancer (dated by TCRdb to the early 2020s). Regarding the study in general: Between April 2018 and January 2019, approximately 18 stage I NSCLC patients were enrolled in Nanjing, China. Squamous cell carcinoma histology was identified in several patients, and adenocarcinoma histology was identified in twelve patients. Ages in the cohort of about a dozen men and about six women ranged from roughly 50 to 85 years, with a median of 74. For each of the approximately 20 patients, one blood sample was taken before SBRT and one after, so the study sequenced about 38 samples in total. Concurrent therapy was not administered to any patient alongside SBRT. All patients were regarded as medically inoperable, because of comorbidities in about eleven patients and refusal of surgery in roughly 7 patients. Using image-guided IMRT or VMAT, SBRT was delivered in 3 to 5 fractions at a biologically effective dose of at least 100 Gy. Distant metastases were developed by four of the 19 patients after SBRT, at a median of 7 months, whereas no significant progression was observed in the other 15 patients. Enrolled patients comprised roughly 13 with newly diagnosed primary stage I lung tumors and several with oligometastatic NSCLC after surgical resection of the primary tumor. This study profiled peripheral blood TCR beta repertoires from stage I NSCLC patients before and after stereotactic body radiotherapy and linked the repertoires to distant failure. The study at large found these results: A decrease in unique TCR clone counts was observed after SBRT (median about 10,000 before versus around 6,900 after; Wilcoxon paired P=0.011). TRBV and TRBJ usage frequencies reportedly varied with metastasis status, involving two V genes at baseline and fewer than 10 V and two J genes after SBRT. Whether the expanded TCR clones were tumor-specific was not determined. All reported P values were unadjusted for multiple comparisons. Limitations of the study included a small cohort and short follow-up, and the study findings need independent validation. Post-SBRT Shannon entropy and its change from baseline were lower in patients who developed distant metastases; baseline Shannon entropy was not associated with metastases.

No patient had a history of other malignancies or prior chemotherapy or radiotherapy, and all had node-negative disease on CT and PET/CT. At each of two time points, about 6 milliliters of peripheral venous blood were collected into EDTA tubes. Ficoll-Paque Plus density-gradient centrifugation was used to isolate PBMCs. Samples were stored at -80°C immediately after collection until analysis. The trim is 5 bases for V and 0 bases for J, with a gap of 7 bases between the germline ends. CDR1 and CDR2, per the germline V gene, are MGHRA and YSYEKL. Measured from the cysteine to the phenylalanine, the CDR3 is 13 residues long. The entry retains the CDR3 DNA only, 39 bases that are in frame from base 1.

The chain was built from TRBV4-1 and TRBJ1-1; the D gene cannot be resolved reliably. The clonotype originates from a donor at least 50 years old with non-small cell lung cancer. The specimen comprised PBMCs, sampled before or after stereotactic body radiation therapy (not recorded which). The DNA sequence reads TGCGCCAGCAGCTCAGCGATGAACACTGAAGCTTTCTTT. The translation is CASSSAMNTEAFF.